This T cell receptor (beta chain) was sequenced in a study of blood T cells in healthy people across ages. Germline CDR1 and CDR2: SGHNT and YENEEA. The CDR3 loop spans 16 amino acids. Trimming removed 5 bases from V and 0 bases from J; junction bases left unmatched: 7. Notes on the study in general: The long-lived group displayed more naive CD4+ cells, plus higher diversity, than the aged donors did.

On this clonotype itself: The antigen remains undetermined.

The study drew donors from healthy Caucasian individuals in Russia aged about 6 to 95. PCR was performed a second time for about 7 to 11 cycles using a sample-barcoded 5' primer and a J-beta primer mix. The template-switch adaptor, which had 12 random nucleotides, put a tag on each cDNA molecule. TCRdb used MiXCR to reprocess the 5' RACE reads, holding one entry per CDR3 protein. The table records more than 650,000 distinct CDR3 sequences, about 53% of them present only once. V and J are TRBV11-3 and TRBJ2-1, with 7 bases identical to TRBD2. Sequencing input: blood. This receptor was obtained from an older man in good health. The CDR3, as DNA: TGTGCCAGCAGCCCCAACGGGGGGAGCTCCTACAATGAGCAGTTCTTC. Residues: CASSPNGGSSYNEQFF. Combining the CDR3 with reference TRBV11-3 and TRBJ2-1 gives the whole variable domain EAGVVQSPRYKIIEKKQPVAFWCNPISGHNTLYWYLQNLGQGPELLIRYENEEAVDDSQLPKDRFSAERLKGVDSTLKIQPAELGDSAVYLCASSPNGGSSYNEQFFGPGTRLTVL.